This paragraph reports one T cell receptor beta chain. This CDR3 is 15 amino acids long. The germline V gene has CDR1 SGDLS and CDR2 YYNGEE. Deletions cut 4 bases from V and 2 bases from J, with 15 bases between. The data stem from a study of metastatic and nonmetastatic thyroid tumors. TCRdb redid the clone calls on the PCR reads using MiXCR. The data show approximately 30,000 clones, about 3.7% seen once. The entire patient cohort was treatment-naive prior to thyroid surgery. The sample taken for sequencing was blood. The chain carries TRBV9 and TRBJ1-2; D is possibly TRBD1 (5 bases). The TCR was taken from a male donor with papillary thyroid cancer or a benign thyroid nodule (not recorded which). Some clones in this sample may be carry-over from other donors' samples. The CDR3: CASSSRGGGNYGYTF. CDR3 nucleotides: TGTGCCAGCAGCTCTCGGGGCGGAGGGAACTATGGCTACACCTTC.